The sequence of this T cell receptor (beta chain) was determined in a study of blood T cell repertoires in COVID-19. Profiled with immunoSEQ multiplex PCR; TCRdb holds only in-frame clones, not every one. The data hold some 250,000 clones, with around 87% observed a single time. The CDR3 spans 17 residues. After removal of 2 bases from V and 0 bases from J, the junction contained 9 bases not matched to a gene. Germline assignment: CDR1 KGHSH and CDR2 LQKENI. This TCR derives from a young woman who had recovered from COVID-19. V and J are TRBV18 and TRBJ1-1; the match to TRBD1 covers 7 bases. The sequenced sample consisted of peripheral blood. CDR3 DNA: TGTGCCAGCTCACCAATGAGGGGGCCTTTTATGAACACTGAAGCTTTCTTT. Its protein product is CASSPMRGPFMNTEAFF.